The 27 T cell receptor beta chains below were found in one sample sequenced in a study of blood T cell repertoires in COVID-19. TCRdb's copy holds only in-frame clones and misses some; the assay was immunoSEQ multiplex PCR. The sample holds some 190,000 clones, around 88% seen once. Specimen: peripheral blood. These receptors all stem from a man in his late teens or twenties with active or convalescent COVID-19.

The chain joins TRBV5-1 to TRBJ1-4, with 7 positions matching TRBD1. The V gene's germline CDR1 is SGHRS and CDR2 YFSETQ. V lost 5 bases, J lost 5 bases, and 9 bases stayed unmatched. The CDR3 has 15 residues. CDR3 sequence reads: CASRWRDSRNEKLFF. In DNA, the CDR3 is TGCGCCAGCAGATGGCGGGACAGTAGGAATGAAAAACTGTTTTTT.

V is TRBV12-3 or TRBV12-4 and J is TRBJ2-7; the match to TRBD1 covers 7 bases. Losses at the gene ends were 4 bases for V and 9 bases for J; bases not matched to a gene: 6. The CDR3 totals 12 residues. The chain's CDR3 is CASSYGTVGQYF. The CDR3 bases are TGTGCCAGCAGTTATGGGACAGTCGGGCAGTACTTC.

The rearrangement links TRBV5-1 to TRBJ1-4, with a weak D call TRBD1 (5 bases). Germline loops: CDR1 SGHRS, CDR2 YFSETQ. V gave up 0 bases and J gave up 8 bases, with 11 bases separating them. This CDR3 has 14 residues. The CDR3 reads CASSLGDSGEKLFF. CDR3 nucleotides: TGCGCCAGCAGCTTGGGAGACAGCGGGGAAAAACTGTTTTTT.

The V call is TRBV15, the J call TRBJ1-2; TRBD1 agrees at 9 bases. In germline, CDR1 is LNHNV, CDR2 YYDKDF (reference sequence). V lost 4 bases, J lost 4 bases, and 4 bases stayed unmatched. CDR3 length: 14 residues. The CDR3 spells CATSNPGQGYGYTF. CDR3 in DNA: TGTGCCACCAGCAACCCGGGACAGGGCTATGGCTACACCTTC.

V is TRBV6-5 and J is TRBJ1-1; D is uncertain. There are 15 residues in the CDR3. Germline V gives CDR1 MNHEY, CDR2 SVGAGI. Trimming left V 0 bases short and J 4 bases short, with 12 bases between. This CDR3 reads CASSYSNRGSTEAFF. The DNA of the CDR3 is TGTGCCAGCAGTTACTCGAATAGAGGGAGCACTGAAGCTTTCTTT.

CDR3 nucleotides: TGTGCCTGGAGTGTACTTTTGGGACAGGATGGCTACACCTTC. Translated, it gives CAWSVLLGQDGYTF. The genes are TRBV30 and TRBJ1-2, with TRBD1 matching 8 bases. After removal of 0 bases from V and 6 bases from J, the junction contained 6 bases not matched to a gene. CDR1 GTSNPN and CDR2 SVGIG come from the germline V gene (reference sequence). CDR3 size: 14 residues.

This rearrangement joins TRBV7-9 to TRBJ2-7; 10 nucleotides match TRBD1. This CDR3 is built from 14 residues. V was clipped by 5 bases and J by 6 bases; unmatched bases: 7. Germline-derived CDR1 and CDR2 are SEHNR and FQNEAQ (reference sequence). DNA of the CDR3: TGTGCCAGCAGCCCATGGGACAGGGGAGGCGAGCAGTACTTC. Its protein is CASSPWDRGGEQYF.

The chain combines TRBV16 with TRBJ2-1; 8 bases align to TRBD2. This CDR3 region has 15 residues. Germline assignment: CDR1 KGHSY and CDR2 FQNENV. Trimming cost V 0 bases and J 6 bases; bases outside gene matches: 4. The DNA for the CDR3 is TGTGCCAGCAGCCAATCCGTCCGGGGGGGCAATGAGCAGTTCTTC. It is translated as CASSQSVRGGNEQFF.

This clone has more than one count but fewer than ten. This sequence joins TRBV28 and TRBJ1-5; 7 nucleotides align to TRBD1. After removal of 7 bases from V and 4 bases from J, the junction contained 7 bases not matched to a gene. This CDR3 comprises 14 residues. CDR1 is MDHEN and CDR2 is SYDVKM in the germline V gene. Here the CDR3 DNA reads TGTGCCAGCAACCGAGCAGGGGGGAATCAGCCCCAGCATTTT. The encoded protein is CASNRAGGNQPQHF.

The V gene is TRBV30, the J gene TRBJ2-3, with 8 bases lining up with TRBD2. Trimming removed 3 bases from V and 0 bases from J; junction bases left unmatched: 8. CDR3 length equals 16 residues. CDR1 is GTSNPN, CDR2 SVGIG, per germline (reference sequence). CDR3 amino acids: CAWRPRLASSTDTQYF. The CDR3 coding sequence is TGTGCCTGGAGACCCCGACTAGCGTCTAGCACAGATACGCAGTATTTT.

J is TRBJ2-3 and V is TRBV7-5; the table names TRBD2, a call not compared with the DNA. TRBV7-5 counts as a pseudogene. This CDR3 is 17 amino acids long. The CDR3 DNA is TGTGCCAGAAGCTATCAGACTGGCGGCGCCAACACAGATACGCAGTATTTT. Translated, it gives CARSYQTGGANTDTQYF.

The chain uses TRBV9 and TRBJ2-5; weak D call: TRBD2 (5 bases). With 0 bases removed from V and 1 base from J, the gap between germline ends came to 10 bases. CDR3 length equals 15 residues. Germline V gene sequence: CDR1 SGDLS, CDR2 YYNGEE. CDR3 protein: CASSVAAGSQETQYF. DNA of the CDR3: TGTGCCAGCAGCGTAGCCGCGGGTAGCCAAGAGACCCAGTACTTC.

The rearrangement joins TRBV14 to TRBJ1-2; D possibly corresponds to TRBD1 (6 bases). V lost 1 base to trimming and J lost 7 bases, with 13 bases between them. The CDR3 length is 14 residues. CDR1 and CDR2 (germline): SGHDN, FVKESK. CDR3 bases: TGTGCCAGCAGCCAAGGTCGCAGGGGCGGTGGCTACACCTTC. Protein product: CASSQGRRGGGYTF.

V is TRBV28 and J is TRBJ1-5; tentative D call: TRBD1 (6 bases). The CDR3 sequence is 13 residues long. Germline-derived CDR1 and CDR2 are MDHEN and SYDVKM. CDR3 DNA sequence: TGTGTGACAGGTCGCCTAACCAATCAGCCCCAGCATTTT. This gives the protein CVTGRLTNQPQHF.

The rearrangement links TRBV7-2 to TRBJ1-2, with no clear D. Germline V gene sequence: CDR1 SGHTA, CDR2 FQGNSA. Trimming took 0 bases from V and 2 from J, leaving 10 bases between them. The CDR3 covers 15 residues. The CDR3 DNA sequence: TGTGCCAGCAGCTTAGCGCGGATAGCGAACTATGGCTACACCTTC. As protein: CASSLARIANYGYTF.

This chain links TRBV7-8 with TRBJ2-1, with TRBD2 matching 8 bases. The CDR3 has 19 amino acids. V lost 0 bases and J lost 0; bases outside the gene matches: 10. Germline assignment: CDR1 SGHVS and CDR2 FQNEAQ. Here the CDR3 DNA reads TGTGCCAGCAGCTTAGCGCTAGGGAGCGGGGGCAGCTCCTACAATGAGCAGTTCTTC. It yields the protein CASSLALGSGGSSYNEQFF.

The rearrangement uses TRBV21-1 and TRBJ1-2; the DNA was not used to check the table's D call, TRBD1. TRBV21-1 represents a pseudogene. This CDR3 region has 16 residues. The DNA for the CDR3 is TGTGCCAGCACCTCGGGGACAGGGGGCCGAGACTATGGCTACACCTTC. Translated, it gives CASTSGTGGRDYGYTF.

The rearrangement links TRBV10-3 to TRBJ1-6; D remains unclear. The germline CDR1 and CDR2 sequences are ENHRY and SYGVKD. Trimming removed 6 bases from V and 8 bases from J, with 8 bases in between. This CDR3 is built from 12 residues. The CDR3 nucleotides are TGTGCCATCAGAGACTACGATTCACCCCTCCACTTT. Translating gives CAIRDYDSPLHF.

The chain links TRBV15 to TRBJ2-1, with a tentative D call TRBD2 (6 bases). The ends were cut back, 3 bases at V and 5 bases at J, with 11 bases in the middle. The CDR3 consists of 14 residues. The germline CDR1 and CDR2 sequences are LNHNV and YYDKDF (reference sequence). CDR3 residues: CATSRAGLNNEQFF. CDR3 sequence (DNA): TGTGCCACCAGCAGGGCGGGACTTAACAATGAGCAGTTCTTC.

This clone was detected many times. The V and J genes are TRBV6-2 or TRBV6-3 and TRBJ1-5, with D unclear. The V end lost 4 bases, the J end lost 6 bases, and 13 bases lay between the germline ends. The CDR3 loop spans 14 amino acids. The germline V gene encodes CDR1 MNHEY and CDR2 SVGEGT. The CDR3 protein is CASSSYRSTQPQHF. In nucleotides, the CDR3 is TGTGCCAGCAGTTCGTACAGATCGACTCAGCCCCAGCATTTT.

This clone is a singleton in its sample. The chain links TRBV5-5 to TRBJ2-1; 9 nucleotides agree with TRBD1. The CDR3 sequence is 16 residues long. The V gene end was trimmed by 4 bases and the J gene end by 5 bases; junction bases not matched to a gene: 10. Germline lookup yields CDR1 SGHKS and CDR2 YYEKEE (reference sequence). Here the CDR3 reads CASSLRPGTGHNEQFF. The CDR3 DNA follows: TGTGCCAGCAGCCTCCGCCCCGGGACAGGGCACAATGAGCAGTTCTTC. Drawing the rest from reference TRBV5-5 and TRBJ2-1, the complete variable domain is DAGVTQSPTHLIKTRGQQVTLRCSPISGHKSVSWYQQVLGQGPQFIFQYYEKEERGRGNFPDRFSARQFPNYSSELNVNALLLGDSALYLCASSLRPGTGHNEQFFGPGTRLTVL.

The V and J genes are TRBV28 and TRBJ1-2; 7 nucleotides match TRBD1. CDR1 and CDR2 (germline): MDHEN, SYDVKM. This CDR3 contains 11 residues. The V segment lost 5 bases and the J segment 11 bases; nucleotides outside the gene matches: 5. CDR3 residues: CASSRQGVYTF. The CDR3 nucleotides are TGTGCCAGCAGTCGTCAGGGGGTTTACACCTTC.

This clone occurred once. V is TRBV5-1 and J is TRBJ2-1; 10 nucleotides agree with TRBD2. CDR3 length: 17 residues. The germline V gene encodes CDR1 SGHRS and CDR2 YFSETQ. V lost 4 bases, J lost 4 bases, and 11 bases stayed unmatched. The CDR3 DNA sequence: TGCGCCAGCAGCCCACTCGGGGCTAGCGGGGGTTACAATGAGCAGTTCTTC. Residues: CASSPLGASGGYNEQFF.

The chain uses TRBV5-5 and TRBJ2-1, with D perhaps matching TRBD2 (6 bases). The CDR3 totals 15 residues. From germline, CDR1 is SGHKS and CDR2 YYEKEE (reference sequence). V was clipped by 2 bases and J by 4 bases, with 13 bases between them. CDR3 residues: CASSFGAGTYNEQFF. The CDR3 coding sequence is TGTGCCAGCAGCTTTGGAGCGGGCACGTACAATGAGCAGTTCTTC.

This clone was observed a few times. This rearrangement joins TRBV19 to TRBJ1-1; D gene ambiguous. The CDR3 has 14 amino acids. CDR1 and CDR2 from the germline V gene are LNHDA and SQIVND (reference sequence). Trimming left V 1 base short and J 4 bases short, with 10 bases between. The CDR3 protein is CASSIGGIGTEAFF. The CDR3 DNA follows: TGTGCCAGTAGTATAGGAGGTATCGGCACTGAAGCTTTCTTT.

The chain recombines TRBV19 with TRBJ1-3; D is unresolved. The CDR3 extends over 13 amino acids. Per the germline V gene, CDR1 is LNHDA and CDR2 is SQIVND (reference sequence). Trimming removed 4 bases at V and 4 bases at J, with 8 bases between. The DNA of the CDR3 is TGTGCCAGTAGTACCCACGAGGGAAACACCATATATTTT. Its translation is CASSTHEGNTIYF. Combining the CDR3 with reference TRBV19 and TRBJ1-3 gives the whole variable domain DGGITQSPKYLFRKEGQNVTLSCEQNLNHDAMYWYRQDPGQGLRLIYYSQIVNDFQKGDIAEGYSVSREKKESFPLTVTSAQKNPTAFYLCASSTHEGNTIYFGEGSWLTVV.

This chain links TRBV30 with TRBJ2-6; D is undetermined. This CDR3 contains 13 residues. Per the germline V gene, CDR1 is GTSNPN and CDR2 is SVGIG (reference sequence). The V and J ends lost 7 bases and 2 bases respectively, with 9 bases between them. The CDR3 sequence: CASKAAGANVLTF. CDR3 DNA sequence: TGTGCCTCTAAAGCCGCTGGGGCCAACGTCCTGACTTTC.